These 24 T cell receptor beta chains were sequenced from one sample in a study of response to subunit inactivated influenza vaccine. Via MiXCR, TCRdb re-called the RT-PCR reads, giving one row per CDR3 protein. The table has about 170,000 distinct CDR3 sequences, approximately 12% seen once. These data also formed part of another study, on T cells expressing NK-cell markers. That source adds: 5'RACE template switching with UMIs generated TCR beta cDNA.

The sample in question was CD8+ T cells sorted from PBMCs, obtained roughly 12 days after vaccination. The receptors were gathered from a man aged 50 to 60 who received an inactivated influenza vaccine.

V usage is TRBV25-1 and J usage is TRBJ2-2; 11 nucleotides line up with TRBD2. The germline gives CDR1 MGHDK, CDR2 SYGVNS. Unmatched junction bases numbered 12, after V lost 9 bases and J lost 6 bases. The CDR3 consists of 16 residues. The CDR3 protein is CASGEGVGLAAGELFF. CDR3 nucleotides: TGTGCCAGTGGGGAGGGTGTGGGACTAGCGGCCGGGGAGCTGTTTTTT.

J is TRBJ1-6 and V is TRBV20-1; tentatively, D is TRBD1 (5 bases). This CDR3 spans 16 amino acids. The germline CDR1 and CDR2 sequences are DFQATT and SNEGSKA (reference sequence). V was cut by 2 bases and J by 9 bases, with 20 bases left in between. The DNA of the CDR3 is TGCAGTGCTAGAACCATGTCCGGGACCAAATCTTCACCCCTCCACTTT. Its translation is CSARTMSGTKSSPLHF.

A few counts support this clonotype. The J gene is TRBJ1-2, the V gene TRBV6-2 or TRBV6-3; 8 nucleotides match TRBD1. Germline CDR1 is MNHEY and CDR2 is SVGEGT. CDR3 size: 14 residues. V was pared by 2 bases and J by 3 bases, with 2 bases of the junction left unmatched. CDR3 coding DNA: TGTGCCAGCAGTTACACGGGACAGGACTATGGCTACACCTTC. Amino acids: CASSYTGQDYGYTF.

This clonotype was observed a handful of times. The chain has TRBV7-9 and TRBJ2-5, with D possibly being TRBD1 (6 bases). V was cut by 5 bases and J by 2 bases, with 12 bases left in between. This CDR3 is 14 amino acids long. Germline V gene data show CDR1 as SEHNR and CDR2 as FQNEAQ (reference sequence). In DNA, the CDR3 is TGTGCCAGCAGCCCCAGGGGACAACAAGAGACCCAGTACTTC. It translates to CASSPRGQQETQYF.

In its sample, this clonotype was seen a few times. The chain links TRBV6-1 to TRBJ2-2; perhaps TRBD1 as D (6 bases). V was shortened by 3 bases and J by 4 bases, with 9 bases between the two germline ends. The CDR3 totals 14 residues. Germline values: CDR1 MNHNS, CDR2 SASEGT. CDR3 in DNA: TGTGCCAGCAGTGAGTTCAGGGGCACCGGGGAGCTGTTTTTT. Translating gives CASSEFRGTGELFF.

In its sample, this clonotype was seen a few times. The chain joins TRBV25-1 to TRBJ2-2; the match to TRBD1 covers 7 bases. The V and J ends lost 0 bases and 2 bases, in that order; junction bases with no gene match: 3. The CDR3 totals 16 residues. Germline CDR1 and CDR2: MGHDK and SYGVNS. This CDR3 reads CASSEYGQDNTGELFF. The CDR3 DNA reads TGTGCCAGCAGTGAATACGGACAGGACAACACCGGGGAGCTGTTTTTT.

This clonotype was seen repeatedly, ten times or more. The chain carries TRBV5-1 and TRBJ2-1, with 12 bases fitting TRBD2. The CDR3 spans 15 residues. Germline CDR1 SGHRS, CDR2 YFSETQ. Germline trimming cut 5 bases from V and 2 bases from J; bases unmatched to any gene: 2. The CDR3 spells CASSWTSGAYNEQFF. The CDR3 coding sequence is TGCGCCAGCAGTTGGACTAGCGGGGCCTACAATGAGCAGTTCTTC. The whole variable domain, remainder taken from reference TRBV5-1 and TRBJ2-1, is KAGVTQTPRYLIKTRGQQVTLSCSPISGHRSVSWYQQTPGQGLQFLFEYFSETQRNKGNFPGRFSGRQFSNSRSEMNVSTLELGDSALYLCASSWTSGAYNEQFFGPGTRLTVL.

The genes are TRBV7-8 and TRBJ2-2; no firm D call. CDR1 and CDR2 (germline): SGHVS, FQNEAQ. The CDR3 sequence is 15 residues long. The ends were cut back, 6 bases at V and 3 bases at J, with 14 bases in the middle. DNA for the CDR3: TGTGCCAGCAGGGCGATTTGGGCCGACACCGGGGAGCTGTTTTTT. Translating gives CASRAIWADTGELFF. The entire variable domain, with the rest obtained from reference TRBV7-8 and TRBJ2-2, is as follows: GAGVSQSPRYKVAKRGQDVALRCDPISGHVSLFWYQQALGQGPEFLTYFQNEAQLDKSGLPSDRFFAERPEGSVSTLKIQRTQQEDSAVYLCASRAIWADTGELFFGEGSRLTVL.

Within the sample, this clonotype is medium-sized. The chain employs TRBV7-6 and TRBJ1-3; TRBD1 agrees at 8 bases. J gave up 0 bases and V 4 bases, and 5 bases lay outside the gene matches. Germline V gene lookup returns CDR1 SGHVS and CDR2 FNYEAQ. The CDR3 loop spans 16 amino acids. The CDR3 here is CASSSRTGHSGNTIYF. In DNA, the CDR3 is TGTGCCAGCAGCTCCCGGACAGGGCACTCTGGAAACACCATATATTTT.

CDR3: CASSLVAADTQYF. Here the CDR3 DNA reads TGTGCCAGCAGTTTAGTGGCGGCAGATACGCAGTATTTT. The chain employs TRBV6-2 or TRBV6-3 and TRBJ2-3; D unresolved. Trimming left V 4 bases short and J 4 bases short, with 9 bases between. The CDR3 extends over 13 amino acids. Germline values: CDR1 MNHEY, CDR2 SVGEGT.

In its sample, this clonotype was seen a few times. The chain joins TRBV4-2 to TRBJ1-2, with D possibly TRBD1 on 5 matching bases. Germline assignment: CDR1 LGHNA and CDR2 YNFKEQ. The CDR3 length is 14 residues. Trimming shortened V by 2 bases and J by 6 bases, and 13 bases separated the two germline ends. The CDR3 bases are TGTGCCAGCAGCCAACGGACAATTTTGGATGGCTACACCTTC. As protein: CASSQRTILDGYTF.

This clonotype was counted a few times. The chain has TRBV5-1 and TRBJ2-1, with TRBD2 as a possible D gene (6 bases). The CDR3 loop spans 12 amino acids. The germline CDR1 and CDR2 sequences are SGHRS and YFSETQ. V was clipped by 9 bases and J by 7 bases, with 14 bases between them. In DNA, the CDR3 is TGCGCCACCGGGGGTTTGGGGAATGAGCAGTTCTTC. It codes for CATGGLGNEQFF.

The V and J genes are TRBV11-3 and TRBJ2-1; D call uncertain. Germline CDR1 is SGHNT and CDR2 is YENEEA. The CDR3 is 13 amino acids. Trimming stripped 7 bases from V and 9 bases from J, with 16 bases between. In nucleotides, the CDR3 is TGTGCCAGCACGGACGGATACAAAGGTGAGCAGTTCTTC. This translates into CASTDGYKGEQFF.

This clonotype appeared a few times. The J gene is TRBJ2-1, the V gene TRBV7-2, with 8 bases aligning to TRBD2. Germline trimming cut 1 base from V and 6 bases from J; bases unmatched to any gene: 2. This CDR3 has 14 amino acids. Germline assignment: CDR1 SGHTA and CDR2 FQGNSA. The CDR3 spells CASSLERGPNEQFF. In DNA, the CDR3 is TGTGCCAGCAGCTTAGAGCGGGGGCCCAATGAGCAGTTCTTC. Supplemented by reference TRBV7-2 and TRBJ2-1, the full variable domain reads GAGVSQSPSNKVTEKGKDVELRCDPISGHTALYWYRQSLGQGLEFLIYFQGNSAPDKSGLPSDRFSAERTGGSVSTLTIQRTQQEDSAVYLCASSLERGPNEQFFGPGTRLTVL.

This clonotype was counted between two and nine times. The rearrangement links TRBV29-1 to TRBJ2-1; 10 positions agree with TRBD1. Germline V gene data show CDR1 as SQVTM and CDR2 as ANQGSEA. The CDR3 has 14 amino acids. V trimming: 7 bases; J trimming: 4 bases; junction bases outside the gene matches: 7. The CDR3 is CSGRGGQGYNEQFF. In DNA, the CDR3 is TGCAGCGGACGAGGGGGACAGGGGTACAATGAGCAGTTCTTC.

The chain joins TRBV6-1 to TRBJ1-1; D is unresolved. Trimming removed 2 bases at V and 4 bases at J, with 11 bases between. The CDR3 sequence is 14 residues long. Germline assignment: CDR1 MNHNS and CDR2 SASEGT. CDR3 protein: CASSEHGVSTEAFF. DNA of the CDR3: TGTGCCAGCAGTGAACATGGGGTTAGCACTGAAGCTTTCTTT.

There are many counts of this clonotype. The chain links TRBV29-1 to TRBJ1-1, with 7 bases lining up with TRBD1. Germline V CDR1 and CDR2: SQVTM, ANQGSEA. CDR3 length: 12 residues. V was pared by 6 bases and J by 5 bases, with 6 bases of the junction left unmatched. CDR3: CSVDRRETEAFF. CDR3 in DNA: TGCAGCGTGGACAGGCGTGAGACTGAAGCTTTCTTT.

The V and J genes are TRBV7-9 and TRBJ1-2; D gene unclear. Per germline, CDR1 SEHNR and CDR2 FQNEAQ (reference sequence). The CDR3 has 12 residues. The V end lost 0 bases, the J end lost 4 bases, and 3 bases lay between the germline ends. CDR3 nucleotide sequence: TGTGCCAGCAGCTTAGCGGCCTATGGCTACACCTTC. Protein: CASSLAAYGYTF.

This chain joins TRBV7-9 and TRBJ2-1; 11 bases agree with TRBD1. Germline loops: CDR1 SEHNR, CDR2 FQNEAQ (reference sequence). The CDR3 contains 16 residues. Trimming removed 2 bases from V and 7 bases from J; junction bases left unmatched: 7. The CDR3 loop reads CASSLIGTGGGNEQFF. CDR3 nucleotide sequence: TGTGCCAGCAGCTTAATCGGGACAGGGGGAGGGAATGAGCAGTTCTTC.

The chain recombines TRBV20-1 with TRBJ2-5, with D possibly matching TRBD2 (5 bases). The CDR3 spans 10 residues. Looked up from germline, CDR1 is DFQATT and CDR2 is SNEGSKA (reference sequence). V was clipped by 5 bases and J by 5 bases, with 6 bases between them. The CDR3 nucleotides are TGCAGTGCTGGCGGGGAGACCCAGTACTTC. This sequence encodes CSAGGETQYF.

The chain carries TRBV7-2 and TRBJ1-4; D uncertain. The CDR3 loop spans 15 amino acids. Germline V gene sequence: CDR1 SGHTA, CDR2 FQGNSA. Trimming stripped 5 bases from V and 7 bases from J, with 17 bases between. CDR3 residues: CASSPVGSGGEKLFF. The CDR3 region has the DNA TGTGCCAGCAGCCCAGTTGGGTCAGGCGGTGAAAAACTGTTTTTT.

The J gene is TRBJ2-7, the V gene TRBV12-3 or TRBV12-4; D gene uncertain. Between the trimmed V and J ends, which lost 2 bases and 3 bases, there was a span of 8 bases. The CDR3 is 13 amino acids. The CDR3 loop reads CASSLWWGYEQYF. DNA of the CDR3: TGTGCCAGCAGTTTATGGTGGGGCTACGAGCAGTACTTC.

V and J are TRBV15 and TRBJ2-3, with D perhaps TRBD2 (5 bases). The CDR3 spans 14 residues. The germline V and J ends were trimmed by 3 bases and 4 bases, with 11 bases remaining between them. Germline V gives CDR1 LNHNV, CDR2 YYDKDF (reference sequence). CDR3 nucleotide sequence: TGTGCCACCAGCAGGACCGGGGATCCAGATACGCAGTATTTT. Residues: CATSRTGDPDTQYF.

The genes are TRBV20-1 and TRBJ2-2; D not certain. This CDR3 is 13 amino acids long. Germline CDR1 is DFQATT and CDR2 is SNEGSKA (reference sequence). V was clipped by 3 bases and J by 3 bases, with 8 bases between them. The CDR3, as DNA: TGCAGTGCTAGGGCTTGGGACACCGGGGAGCTGTTTTTT. It translates to CSARAWDTGELFF.